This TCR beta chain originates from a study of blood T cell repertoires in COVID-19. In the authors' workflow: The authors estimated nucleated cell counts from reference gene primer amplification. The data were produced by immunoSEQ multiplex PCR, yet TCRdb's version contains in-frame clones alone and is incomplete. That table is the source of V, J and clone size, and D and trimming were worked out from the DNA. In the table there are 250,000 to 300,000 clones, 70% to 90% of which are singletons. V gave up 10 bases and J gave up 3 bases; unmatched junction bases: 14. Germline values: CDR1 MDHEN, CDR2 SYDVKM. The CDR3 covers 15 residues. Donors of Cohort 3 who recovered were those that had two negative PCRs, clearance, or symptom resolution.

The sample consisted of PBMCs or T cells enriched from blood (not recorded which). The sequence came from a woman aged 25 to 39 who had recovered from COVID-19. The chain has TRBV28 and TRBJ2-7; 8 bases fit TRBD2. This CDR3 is CATSLAGGGGYEQYF. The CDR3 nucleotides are TGTGCCACCTCGCTAGCGGGTGGGGGGGGCTACGAGCAGTACTTC.